This TCR beta chain was recorded in a study of blood T cell repertoires in COVID-19. For the study at large: Samples of COVID-19 (acute and convalescent) were obtained from the United States, Italy and Spain.

CDR3 size: 16 residues. CDR1 is KGHSH and CDR2 is LQKENI in the germline V gene. The V and J ends lost 4 bases and 8 bases respectively, with 23 bases between them. Produced via immunoSEQ multiplex PCR; TCRdb's table is partial and in-frame only. The sample lists some 90,000 clones, 90% occurring once. The source of this sequence is a woman older than 75 with active or convalescent COVID-19. Material: peripheral blood. The chain links TRBV18 to TRBJ1-2, with D tentatively TRBD1 (6 bases). CDR3 bases: TGTGCCAGCTCACAAAACGGACAGCTCAGAGAGGGGGGCTACACCTTC. This codes for CASSQNGQLREGGYTF.